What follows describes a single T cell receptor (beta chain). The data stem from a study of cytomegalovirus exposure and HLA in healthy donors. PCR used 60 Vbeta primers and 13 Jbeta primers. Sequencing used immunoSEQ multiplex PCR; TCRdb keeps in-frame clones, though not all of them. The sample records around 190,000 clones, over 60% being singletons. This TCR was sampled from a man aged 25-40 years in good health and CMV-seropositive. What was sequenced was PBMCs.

The CDR3 protein is CASSLVTGTGELFF. In DNA, the CDR3 is TGTGCCAGCAGCTTAGTTACCGGCACCGGGGAGCTGTTTTTT. The rearrangement joins TRBV11-3 to TRBJ2-2, with D unclear. The ends were cut back, 1 base at V and 4 bases at J, with 7 bases in the middle. The germline CDR1 and CDR2 sequences are SGHNT and YENEEA. The CDR3 runs to 14 residues.